The rows below give T cell receptor beta chains drawn from one sample of a study of cytomegalovirus exposure and HLA in healthy donors. This table comes from immunoSEQ multiplex PCR, and its TCRdb copy is limited to in-frame clones, with some not included. The sample records 150,000 to 180,000 clones, 75% to 90% being singletons. The sample comprised PBMCs. The receptor source for this set is a man aged 18 to 29 in good health and CMV-seropositive. The CDR3 runs from the conserved cysteine through the conserved F or W. The order of the fields is D gene, V gene, J gene, clone size, CDR3 DNA, CDR3 protein. D genes are given only for firm matches. The size of a clone is reported for some rows only, either as once, few or many, or as a class for expanded clones.

d_gene: NA
v_gene: TRBV27
j_gene: TRBJ2-7
abundance: NA
CDR3nt: TGTGCCAGCAGTCCCTCCTTAGGGGAAAGGATCCACGAGCAGTACTTC
CDR3aa: CASSPSLGERIHEQYF

d_gene: NA
v_gene: TRBV6-5
j_gene: TRBJ2-7
abundance: NA
CDR3nt: TGTGCCAGCACATCCGGGACTCCCTACGAGCAGTACTTC
CDR3aa: CASTSGTPYEQYF

d_gene: NA
v_gene: TRBV5-4
j_gene: TRBJ2-3
abundance: NA
CDR3nt: TGTGCCAGCAGCCGAACGGGTACCGATACGCAGTATTTT
CDR3aa: CASSRTGTDTQYF

d_gene: NA
v_gene: TRBV5-1
j_gene: TRBJ2-6
abundance: NA
CDR3nt: TGCGCCAGCAGCTTGTACATCTCTGGGGCCAACGTCCTGACTTTC
CDR3aa: CASSLYISGANVLTF

d_gene: TRBD1
v_gene: TRBV4-3
j_gene: TRBJ1-6
abundance: NA
CDR3nt: TGCGCCAGCAGCGCGACAGGGGGCGAAGGTTCACCCCTCCACTTT
CDR3aa: CASSATGGEGSPLHF

d_gene: TRBD1
v_gene: TRBV27
j_gene: TRBJ1-2
abundance: NA
CDR3nt: TGTGCCAGCAGTTTAACAGGGGGCGCGCTCAACTATGGCTACACCTTC
CDR3aa: CASSLTGGALNYGYTF

d_gene: NA
v_gene: TRBV11-2
j_gene: TRBJ2-2
abundance: NA
CDR3nt: TGTGCCAGCAGCATGGCAGGAGCAGGGGGGTCCGGGGAGCTGTTTTTT
CDR3aa: CASSMAGAGGSGELFF

d_gene: NA
v_gene: TRBV21-1
j_gene: TRBJ2-7
abundance: NA
CDR3nt: TGTGCCAGCAGCAGAGACAGGGCTTCCTCCTACGAGCAGTACTTC
CDR3aa: CASSRDRASSYEQYF

d_gene: NA
v_gene: TRBV7-8
j_gene: TRBJ1-4
abundance: NA
CDR3nt: TGTGCCAGCAGCTTAAGGGACTTCAATGGGGCAACTAATGAAAAACTGTTTTTT
CDR3aa: CASSLRDFNGATNEKLFF

d_gene: NA
v_gene: TRBV5-1
j_gene: TRBJ1-1
abundance: NA
CDR3nt: TGCGCCAGCAGCTGGGAGGGTACATTGCTTAACACTGAAGCTTTCTTT
CDR3aa: CASSWEGTLLNTEAFF

d_gene: NA
v_gene: TRBV9
j_gene: TRBJ2-7
abundance: NA
CDR3nt: TGTGCCAGCAGCGTAGGGGTCGGGGAAGCCGAGCAGTACTTC
CDR3aa: CASSVGVGEAEQYF

d_gene: TRBD2
v_gene: TRBV5-1
j_gene: TRBJ2-3
abundance: NA
CDR3nt: TGCGCCAGCAGCTTGAGTAGCGGGGGGTCGGGAGATACGCAGTATTTT
CDR3aa: CASSLSSGGSGDTQYF

d_gene: TRBD1
v_gene: TRBV4-3
j_gene: TRBJ1-5
abundance: many
CDR3nt: TGCGCCAGCAGCCAAGGGCAGGGGGCCAATCAGCCCCAGCATTTT
CDR3aa: CASSQGQGANQPQHF

d_gene: NA
v_gene: TRBV7-9
j_gene: TRBJ1-4
abundance: once
CDR3nt: TGTGCCAGCAGCCCTACGGTGGGGGGTGGGGAAAAACTGTTTTTT
CDR3aa: CASSPTVGGGEKLFF

d_gene: TRBD2
v_gene: TRBV14
j_gene: TRBJ2-7
abundance: NA
CDR3nt: TGTGCCAGCAGCCAAGGACTAGCGGGAGGTTACGAGCAGTACTTC
CDR3aa: CASSQGLAGGYEQYF

d_gene: NA
v_gene: TRBV2
j_gene: TRBJ1-2
abundance: NA
CDR3nt: TGTGCCAGCAGTGTTTTGAGGGAAAGCTATGGCTACACCTTC
CDR3aa: CASSVLRESYGYTF

d_gene: TRBD1
v_gene: TRBV30
j_gene: TRBJ1-1
abundance: NA
CDR3nt: TGTGCCTGGAGCCTACAGGGGGTACGGACTGAAGCTTTCTTT
CDR3aa: CAWSLQGVRTEAFF

d_gene: TRBD1
v_gene: TRBV19
j_gene: TRBJ1-2
abundance: NA
CDR3nt: TGTGCCAGTAGTAAGGGGAGACAGGGACTGGACGGCTACACCTTC
CDR3aa: CASSKGRQGLDGYTF

d_gene: TRBD1
v_gene: TRBV4-1
j_gene: TRBJ1-2
abundance: NA
CDR3nt: TGCGCCAGCAGCCAAGAGGGCGCTGGGACAGGGGATGGCTACACCTTC
CDR3aa: CASSQEGAGTGDGYTF

d_gene: TRBD1
v_gene: TRBV2
j_gene: TRBJ1-4
abundance: NA
CDR3nt: TGTGCCAGTAGCGGGGAGGGGGCGCGGGAAAAACTGTTTTTT
CDR3aa: CASSGEGAREKLFF

d_gene: TRBD1
v_gene: TRBV27
j_gene: TRBJ2-2
abundance: NA
CDR3nt: TGTGCCAGCAGCCCTGACAGGGTCGGCACCGGGGAGCTGTTTTTT
CDR3aa: CASSPDRVGTGELFF

d_gene: NA
v_gene: TRBV2
j_gene: TRBJ1-1
abundance: few
CDR3nt: TGTGCCAGCAGGAACAGGGTGAACACTGAAGCTTTCTTT
CDR3aa: CASRNRVNTEAFF

d_gene: NA
v_gene: TRBV18
j_gene: TRBJ1-1
abundance: NA
CDR3nt: TGTGCCAGCTCACCCTCACAGGGCCCTGAAGCTTTCTTT
CDR3aa: CASSPSQGPEAFF

d_gene: TRBD1
v_gene: TRBV11-3
j_gene: TRBJ1-1
abundance: NA
CDR3nt: TGTGCCAGCAGCCTCACCGGGACAGGGAACACTGAAGCTTTCTTT
CDR3aa: CASSLTGTGNTEAFF

d_gene: TRBD2
v_gene: TRBV29-1
j_gene: TRBJ2-1
abundance: few
CDR3nt: TGCAGCGTTGGAGCGGGATACAATGAGCAGTTCTTC
CDR3aa: CSVGAGYNEQFF

d_gene: NA
v_gene: TRBV5-1
j_gene: TRBJ2-2
abundance: NA
CDR3nt: TGCGCCAGCAGCTGGCCTGACGGAGGGAACACCGGGGAGCTGTTTTTT
CDR3aa: CASSWPDGGNTGELFF

d_gene: NA
v_gene: TRBV7-9
j_gene: TRBJ2-7
abundance: NA
CDR3nt: TGTGCCAGCAGCCCCGACGGGGGGCCAACCTACGAGCAGTACTTC
CDR3aa: CASSPDGGPTYEQYF

d_gene: NA
v_gene: TRBV15
j_gene: TRBJ2-3
abundance: NA
CDR3nt: TGTGCCACCAGCAGAGGGCCTAGGAGCGGGAGCACAGATACGCAGTATTTT
CDR3aa: CATSRGPRSGSTDTQYF

d_gene: TRBD2
v_gene: TRBV19
j_gene: TRBJ2-1
abundance: NA
CDR3nt: TGTGCCAGTAGCGGGACTAGCGGGAGGACCGATTACAATGAGCAGTTCTTC
CDR3aa: CASSGTSGRTDYNEQFF

d_gene: TRBD1
v_gene: TRBV5-6
j_gene: TRBJ2-3
abundance: NA
CDR3nt: TGTGCCAGCAGCCTGGGGACAGGGGAAGATACGCAGTATTTT
CDR3aa: CASSLGTGEDTQYF

d_gene: NA
v_gene: TRBV10-3
j_gene: TRBJ1-5
abundance: NA
CDR3nt: TGTGCCATCAGTGAGGGCCAGGGCCCTAGCAATCAGCCCCAGCATTTT
CDR3aa: CAISEGQGPSNQPQHF

d_gene: NA
v_gene: TRBV18
j_gene: TRBJ1-4
abundance: NA
CDR3nt: TGTGCCAGCTCACCAAATACCCGGGCAACTAATGAAAAACTGTTTTTT
CDR3aa: CASSPNTRATNEKLFF

d_gene: NA
v_gene: TRBV10-3
j_gene: TRBJ1-1
abundance: NA
CDR3nt: TGTGCCATCAGTGAGCCTTCCACAGGGAACACTGAAGCTTTCTTT
CDR3aa: CAISEPSTGNTEAFF

d_gene: TRBD1
v_gene: TRBV4-3
j_gene: TRBJ1-3
abundance: once
CDR3nt: TGCGCCAGCGGTCGACAGGGGGCTTCCTCTGGAAACACCATATATTTT
CDR3aa: CASGRQGASSGNTIYF

d_gene: NA
v_gene: TRBV11-2
j_gene: TRBJ2-5
abundance: NA
CDR3nt: TGTGCCAGCAGCAGGAGGCGGGGGCGCACCGGGGAGACCCAGTACTTC
CDR3aa: CASSRRRGRTGETQYF

d_gene: NA
v_gene: TRBV9
j_gene: TRBJ2-1
abundance: NA
CDR3nt: TGTGCCAGCAGCGGGGCTAGCACTCCCACAAATGAGCAGTTCTTC
CDR3aa: CASSGASTPTNEQFF

d_gene: TRBD1
v_gene: TRBV6-5
j_gene: TRBJ1-5
abundance: few
CDR3nt: TGTGCCAGCAGCGGGACAGGGGGGCAGCCCCAGCATTTT
CDR3aa: CASSGTGGQPQHF

d_gene: TRBD1
v_gene: TRBV6-5
j_gene: TRBJ1-5
abundance: NA
CDR3nt: TGTGCCAGCAGGGGATTGACAGGGTCTCAGCCCCAGCATTTT
CDR3aa: CASRGLTGSQPQHF

d_gene: TRBD1
v_gene: TRBV27
j_gene: TRBJ1-3
abundance: NA
CDR3nt: TGTGCCAGCAGCAATCAGGGGGCTGGAAACACCATATATTTT
CDR3aa: CASSNQGAGNTIYF

d_gene: TRBD1
v_gene: TRBV7-2
j_gene: TRBJ2-3
abundance: few
CDR3nt: TGTGCCAGCAGAAGGGACAGGGAGCAGTATTTT
CDR3aa: CASRRDREQYF

d_gene: NA
v_gene: TRBV5-1
j_gene: TRBJ2-1
abundance: NA
CDR3nt: TGCGCCAGCAGCTTCGCGGACACAAACTCCTACAATGAGCAGTTCTTC
CDR3aa: CASSFADTNSYNEQFF

d_gene: NA
v_gene: TRBV27
j_gene: TRBJ1-1
abundance: few
CDR3nt: TGTGCCAGCAGTGGAACCCGGACATACACTGAAGCTTTCTTT
CDR3aa: CASSGTRTYTEAFF

d_gene: TRBD2
v_gene: TRBV7-2
j_gene: TRBJ2-6
abundance: NA
CDR3nt: TGTGCCAGCAGCAGAGCGGGGACTGGGGCCAACGTCCTGACTTTC
CDR3aa: CASSRAGTGANVLTF

d_gene: TRBD2
v_gene: TRBV27
j_gene: TRBJ2-1
abundance: NA
CDR3nt: TGTGCCAGCAGTTTTCCCGGGGGGTACAATGAGCAGTTCTTC
CDR3aa: CASSFPGGYNEQFF

d_gene: NA
v_gene: TRBV4-3
j_gene: TRBJ1-3
abundance: NA
CDR3nt: TGCGCCAGCAGCCCGCAAGACCCTTTGGACAGTAGCTCTGGAAACACCATATATTTT
CDR3aa: CASSPQDPLDSSSGNTIYF

d_gene: NA
v_gene: TRBV21-1
j_gene: TRBJ2-2
abundance: NA
CDR3nt: TGTGCCAGCCTGTGTGCCGGGGAGCTGTTTTTT
CDR3aa: CASLCAGELFF